The clone carrying this T cell receptor beta chain was found a few times. Its antigen is currently unknown. J gave up 5 bases and V 1 base, and 6 bases lay outside the gene matches. This CDR3 has 14 residues. Germline CDR1 is SQVTM and CDR2 is ANQGSEA. Unique molecular identifiers were used in preparing the TCRbeta library. TCRdb passed the PCR reads through MiXCR, listing each CDR3 protein once. The top ten hold about 8% of the sample, which has fewer than 350,000 distinct CDR3 sequences, around 9.1% seen once. This specimen belongs to a study of T-cell reconstitution after alpha-beta-depleted transplantation in children. The study's findings and limits: Expanded clones from the graft, numbering several hundred, reportedly supplied alpha-beta T cells about two months after transplant.

Source: PBMCs, taken before TCRalphabeta/CD19-depleted stem cell transplant. The TCR originated in a boy under two years old with acute myeloid leukemia, due to receive a stem cell transplant. The chain joins TRBV29-1 to TRBJ1-1; 8 nucleotides agree with TRBD1. As DNA, the CDR3 is TGCAGCGTTGAAGTCCAGGGGGCAAGAACTGAAGCTTTCTTT. It yields the protein CSVEVQGARTEAFF.